Reported below is one TCR beta chain. Its antigen is unidentified. The method was immunoSEQ multiplex PCR; TCRdb's version includes in-frame clones alone and lacks a portion of them. The table has roughly 30,000 clones, approximately 85% seen once. The data derive from a study of tumor-infiltrating lymphocytes in localized non-small cell lung cancer. Overall study: From each patient, both tumor and uninvolved lung, non-adjacent to tumor, were sampled. General study results and limits: Available tissue quantity limited TCR sequencing to a patient subset. Technical variation could not be separated from intratumor heterogeneity here. Tumor T-cell fraction from TCR sequencing was not associated with recurrence-free survival (p = 0.61).

V was clipped by 3 bases and J by 0 bases; unmatched bases: 7. The germline V gene has CDR1 SGHRS and CDR2 YFSETQ. There are 18 residues in the CDR3. The sequenced material came from lung tumor tissue. This TCR was sampled from a human donor with non-small cell lung cancer. J is TRBJ2-5 and V is TRBV5-1; 14 nucleotides agree with TRBD2. CDR3 in DNA: TGCGCCAGCAGCTCGGGACTAGCGGGGGCCACGTACCAAGAGACCCAGTACTTC. It codes for CASSSGLAGATYQETQYF. The full variable domain, with the rest looked up from reference TRBV5-1 and TRBJ2-5, is KAGVTQTPRYLIKTRGQQVTLSCSPISGHRSVSWYQQTPGQGLQFLFEYFSETQRNKGNFPGRFSGRQFSNSRSEMNVSTLELGDSALYLCASSSGLAGATYQETQYFGPGTRLLVL.